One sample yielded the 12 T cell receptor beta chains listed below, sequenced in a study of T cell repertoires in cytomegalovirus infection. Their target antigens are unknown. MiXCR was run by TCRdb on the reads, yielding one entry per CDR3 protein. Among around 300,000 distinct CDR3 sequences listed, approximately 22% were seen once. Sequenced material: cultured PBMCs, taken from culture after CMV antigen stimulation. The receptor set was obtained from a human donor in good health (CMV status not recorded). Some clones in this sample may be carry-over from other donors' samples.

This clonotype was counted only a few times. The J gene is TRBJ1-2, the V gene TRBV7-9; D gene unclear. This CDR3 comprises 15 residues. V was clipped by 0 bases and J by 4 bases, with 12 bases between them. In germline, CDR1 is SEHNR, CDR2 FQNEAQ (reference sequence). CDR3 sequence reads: CASSLATGSAYGYTF. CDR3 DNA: TGTGCCAGCAGCTTAGCGACGGGTTCGGCCTATGGCTACACCTTC.

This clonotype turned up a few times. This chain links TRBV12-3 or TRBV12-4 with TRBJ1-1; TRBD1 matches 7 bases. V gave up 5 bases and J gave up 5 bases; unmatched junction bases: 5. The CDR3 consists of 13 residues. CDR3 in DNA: TGTGCCAGCAGTCCGACAGGGAGGACTGAAGCTTTCTTT. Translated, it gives CASSPTGRTEAFF.

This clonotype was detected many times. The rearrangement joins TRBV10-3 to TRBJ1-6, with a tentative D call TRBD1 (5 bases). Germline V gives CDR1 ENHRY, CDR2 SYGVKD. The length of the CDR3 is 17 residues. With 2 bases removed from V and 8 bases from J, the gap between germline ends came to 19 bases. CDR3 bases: TGTGCCATCAGTGAGCAGGACGCCGCCCCGGGGGATTCACCCCTCCACTTT. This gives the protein CAISEQDAAPGDSPLHF.

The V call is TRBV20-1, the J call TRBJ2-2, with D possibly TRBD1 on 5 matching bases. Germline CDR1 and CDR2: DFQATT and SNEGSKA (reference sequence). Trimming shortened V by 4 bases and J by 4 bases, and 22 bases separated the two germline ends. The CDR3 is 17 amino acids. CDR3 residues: CSANVGVGAGRTGELFF. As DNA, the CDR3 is TGCAGTGCTAATGTGGGCGTGGGCGCAGGGCGCACCGGGGAGCTGTTTTTT.

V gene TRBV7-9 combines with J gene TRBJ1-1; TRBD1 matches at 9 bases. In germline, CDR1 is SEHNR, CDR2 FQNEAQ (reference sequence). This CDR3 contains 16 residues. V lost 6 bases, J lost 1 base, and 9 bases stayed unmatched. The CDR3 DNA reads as TGTGCCAGCAGTTATTCTACAGGGGGCCGGAACACTGAAGCTTTCTTT. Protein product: CASSYSTGGRNTEAFF. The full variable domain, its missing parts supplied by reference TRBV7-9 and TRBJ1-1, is DTGVSQNPRHKITKRGQNVTFRCDPISEHNRLYWYRQTLGQGPEFLTYFQNEAQLEKSRLLSDRFSAERPKGSFSTLEIQRTEQGDSAMYLCASSYSTGGRNTEAFFGQGTRLTVV.

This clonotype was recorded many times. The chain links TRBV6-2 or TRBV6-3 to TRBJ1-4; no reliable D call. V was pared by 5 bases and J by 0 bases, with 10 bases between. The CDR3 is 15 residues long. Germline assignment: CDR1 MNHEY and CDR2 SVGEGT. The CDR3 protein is CASSPMRTTNEKLFF. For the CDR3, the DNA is TGTGCCAGCAGTCCCATGAGGACAACTAATGAAAAACTGTTTTTT.

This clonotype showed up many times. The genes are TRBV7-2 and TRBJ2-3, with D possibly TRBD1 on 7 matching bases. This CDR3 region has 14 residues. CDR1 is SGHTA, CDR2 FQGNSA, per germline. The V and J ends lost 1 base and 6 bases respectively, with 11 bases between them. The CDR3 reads CASSLVSGGDTQYF. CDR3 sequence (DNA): TGTGCCAGCAGCTTAGTGTCAGGGGGGGATACGCAGTATTTT.

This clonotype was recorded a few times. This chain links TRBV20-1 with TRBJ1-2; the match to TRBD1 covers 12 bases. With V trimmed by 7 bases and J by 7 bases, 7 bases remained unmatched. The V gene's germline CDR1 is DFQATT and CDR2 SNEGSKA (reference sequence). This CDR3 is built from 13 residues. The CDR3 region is CSGSGQGASGYTF. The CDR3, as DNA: TGCAGTGGCTCGGGACAGGGGGCATCTGGCTACACCTTC.

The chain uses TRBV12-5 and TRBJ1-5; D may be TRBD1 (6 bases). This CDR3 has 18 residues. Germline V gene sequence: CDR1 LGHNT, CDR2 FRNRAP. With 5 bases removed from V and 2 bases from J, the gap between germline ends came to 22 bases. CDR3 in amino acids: CASGSREGQPQGNQPQHF. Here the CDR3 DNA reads TGTGCTAGTGGTAGCCGGGAAGGACAGCCTCAAGGCAATCAGCCCCAGCATTTT.

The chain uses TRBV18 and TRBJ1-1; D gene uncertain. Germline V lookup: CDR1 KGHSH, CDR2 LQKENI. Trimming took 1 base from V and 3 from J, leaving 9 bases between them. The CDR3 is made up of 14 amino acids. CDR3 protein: CASSPLNGHTEAFF. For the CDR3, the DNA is TGTGCCAGCTCACCACTAAACGGTCACACTGAAGCTTTCTTT.

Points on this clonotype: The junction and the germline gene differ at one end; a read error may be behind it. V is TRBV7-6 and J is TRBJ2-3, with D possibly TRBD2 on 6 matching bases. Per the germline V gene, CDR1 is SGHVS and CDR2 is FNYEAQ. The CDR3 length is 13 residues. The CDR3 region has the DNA TGTGCTAGCAGCTTGCGGGGTCCAGATACGCAGTATTTT. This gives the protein CASSLRGPDTQYF.

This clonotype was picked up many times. CDR3 bases: TGTGCCAGCAGCCAATCTAGCGGGAGATTTCATGAGCAGTTCTTC. It is translated as CASSQSSGRFHEQFF. V is TRBV12-3 or TRBV12-4 and J is TRBJ2-1; 10 nucleotides align to TRBD2. The CDR3 runs to 15 residues. V was pared by 6 bases and J by 8 bases, with 10 bases of the junction left unmatched.